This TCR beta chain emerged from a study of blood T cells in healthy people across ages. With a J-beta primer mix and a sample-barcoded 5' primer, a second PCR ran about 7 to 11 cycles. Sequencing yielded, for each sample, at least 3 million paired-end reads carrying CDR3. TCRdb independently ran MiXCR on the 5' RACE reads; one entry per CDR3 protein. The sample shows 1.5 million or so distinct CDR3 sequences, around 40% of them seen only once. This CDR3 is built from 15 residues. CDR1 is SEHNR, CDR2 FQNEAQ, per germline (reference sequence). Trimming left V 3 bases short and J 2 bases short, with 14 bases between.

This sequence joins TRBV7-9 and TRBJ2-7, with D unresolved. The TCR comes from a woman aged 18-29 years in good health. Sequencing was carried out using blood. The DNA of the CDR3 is TGTGCCAGCAGCTTGGTCCCGAATGGGGCCTACGAGCAGTACTTC. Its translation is CASSLVPNGAYEQYF.